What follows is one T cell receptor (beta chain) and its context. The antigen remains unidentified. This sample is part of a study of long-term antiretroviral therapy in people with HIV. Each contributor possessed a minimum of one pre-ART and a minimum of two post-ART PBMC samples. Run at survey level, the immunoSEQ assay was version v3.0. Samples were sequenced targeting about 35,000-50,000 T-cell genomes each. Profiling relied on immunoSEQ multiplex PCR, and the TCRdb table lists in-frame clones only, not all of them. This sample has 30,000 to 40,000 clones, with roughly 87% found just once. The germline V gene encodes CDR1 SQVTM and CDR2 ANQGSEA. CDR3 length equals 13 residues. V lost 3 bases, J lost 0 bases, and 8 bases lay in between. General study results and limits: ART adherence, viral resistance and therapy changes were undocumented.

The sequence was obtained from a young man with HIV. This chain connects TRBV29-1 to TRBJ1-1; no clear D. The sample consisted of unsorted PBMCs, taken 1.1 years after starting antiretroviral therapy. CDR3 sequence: CSVERVVNTEAFF. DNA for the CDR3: TGCAGCGTTGAGAGGGTGGTGAACACTGAAGCTTTCTTT.